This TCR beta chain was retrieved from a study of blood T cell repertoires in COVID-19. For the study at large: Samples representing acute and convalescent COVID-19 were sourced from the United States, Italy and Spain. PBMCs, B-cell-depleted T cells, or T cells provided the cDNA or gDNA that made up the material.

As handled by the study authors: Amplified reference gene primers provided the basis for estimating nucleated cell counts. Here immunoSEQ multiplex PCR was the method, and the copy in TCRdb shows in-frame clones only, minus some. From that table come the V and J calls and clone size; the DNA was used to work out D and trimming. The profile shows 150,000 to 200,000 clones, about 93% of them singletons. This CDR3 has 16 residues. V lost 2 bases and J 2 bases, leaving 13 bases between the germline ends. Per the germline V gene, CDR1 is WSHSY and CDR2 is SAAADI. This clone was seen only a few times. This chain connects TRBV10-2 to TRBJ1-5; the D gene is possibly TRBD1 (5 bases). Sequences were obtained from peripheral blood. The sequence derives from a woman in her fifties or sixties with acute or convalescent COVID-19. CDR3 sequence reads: CASSEARGIGNQPQHF. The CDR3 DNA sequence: TGCGCCAGCAGTGAGGCTAGGGGTATCGGCAATCAGCCCCAGCATTTT.